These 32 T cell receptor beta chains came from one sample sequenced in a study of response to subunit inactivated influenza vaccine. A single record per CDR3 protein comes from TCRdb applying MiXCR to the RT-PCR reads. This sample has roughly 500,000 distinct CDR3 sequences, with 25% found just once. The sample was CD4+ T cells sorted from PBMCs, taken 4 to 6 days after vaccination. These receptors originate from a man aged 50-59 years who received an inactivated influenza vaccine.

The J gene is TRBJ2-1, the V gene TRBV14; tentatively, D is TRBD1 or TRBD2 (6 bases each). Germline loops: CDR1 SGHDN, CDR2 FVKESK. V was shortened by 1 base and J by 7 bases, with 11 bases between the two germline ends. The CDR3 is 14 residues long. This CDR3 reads CASSQGGALNEQFF. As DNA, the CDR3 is TGTGCCAGCAGCCAAGGGGGGGCCTTGAATGAGCAGTTCTTC.

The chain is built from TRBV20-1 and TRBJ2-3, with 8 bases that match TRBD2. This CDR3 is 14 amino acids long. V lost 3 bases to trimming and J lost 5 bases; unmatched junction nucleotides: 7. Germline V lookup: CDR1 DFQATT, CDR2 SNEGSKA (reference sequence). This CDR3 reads CSASTELAEDTQYF. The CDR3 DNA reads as TGCAGTGCTAGTACCGAACTAGCGGAAGATACGCAGTATTTT.

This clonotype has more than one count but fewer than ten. Written as DNA, the CDR3 is TGCGCCAGCAGCTCCGGACAGGGGGGAAGCACAGATACGCAGTATTTT. This gives the protein CASSSGQGGSTDTQYF. The rearrangement uses TRBV5-1 and TRBJ2-3; TRBD1 matches 10 bases. V trimming: 3 bases; J trimming: 0 bases; junction bases outside the gene matches: 4. Germline V gene data show CDR1 as SGHRS and CDR2 as YFSETQ. The CDR3 extends over 16 amino acids.

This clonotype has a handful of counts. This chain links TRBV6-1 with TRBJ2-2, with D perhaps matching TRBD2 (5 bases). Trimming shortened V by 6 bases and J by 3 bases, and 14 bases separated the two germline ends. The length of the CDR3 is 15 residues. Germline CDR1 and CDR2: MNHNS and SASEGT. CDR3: CASRTRGSDTGELFF. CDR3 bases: TGTGCCAGCAGGACAAGAGGGAGTGACACCGGGGAGCTGTTTTTT.

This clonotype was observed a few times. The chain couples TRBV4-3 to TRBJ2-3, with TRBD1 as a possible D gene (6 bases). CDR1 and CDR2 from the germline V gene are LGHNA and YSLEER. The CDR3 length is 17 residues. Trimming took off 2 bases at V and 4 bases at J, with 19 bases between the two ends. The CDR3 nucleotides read TGCGCCAGCAGCCAACAAATTACAGGGTACGGTTCAGATACGCAGTATTTT. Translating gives CASSQQITGYGSDTQYF.

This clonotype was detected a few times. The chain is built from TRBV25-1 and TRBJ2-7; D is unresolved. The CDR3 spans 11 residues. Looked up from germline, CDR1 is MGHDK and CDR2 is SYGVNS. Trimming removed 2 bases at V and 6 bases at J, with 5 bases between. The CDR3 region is CASSEGSEQYF. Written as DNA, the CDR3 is TGTGCCAGCAGTGAAGGTTCCGAGCAGTACTTC.

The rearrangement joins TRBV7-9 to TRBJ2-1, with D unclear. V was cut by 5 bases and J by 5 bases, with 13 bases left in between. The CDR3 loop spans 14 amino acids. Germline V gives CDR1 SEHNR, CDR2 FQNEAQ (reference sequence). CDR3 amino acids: CASSPSPPDNEQFF. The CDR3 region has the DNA TGTGCCAGCAGCCCCTCCCCCCCGGACAATGAGCAGTTCTTC.

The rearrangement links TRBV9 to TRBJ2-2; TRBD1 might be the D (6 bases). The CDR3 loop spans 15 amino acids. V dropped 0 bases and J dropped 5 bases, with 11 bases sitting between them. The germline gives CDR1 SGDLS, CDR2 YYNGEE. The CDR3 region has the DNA TGTGCCAGCAGCGTAGTCGCAGGGGAGACCGGGGAGCTGTTTTTT. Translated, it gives CASSVVAGETGELFF.

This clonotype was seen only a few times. The CDR3 loop reads CSARPGTRAQETQYF. The CDR3 DNA follows: TGCAGTGCTAGACCCGGGACTAGGGCCCAAGAGACCCAGTACTTC. V usage is TRBV20-1 and J usage is TRBJ2-5; 8 positions match TRBD2. J was trimmed by 1 base and V by 2 bases; bases with no gene match: 6. Germline V gene data show CDR1 as DFQATT and CDR2 as SNEGSKA (reference sequence). The CDR3 is made up of 15 amino acids.

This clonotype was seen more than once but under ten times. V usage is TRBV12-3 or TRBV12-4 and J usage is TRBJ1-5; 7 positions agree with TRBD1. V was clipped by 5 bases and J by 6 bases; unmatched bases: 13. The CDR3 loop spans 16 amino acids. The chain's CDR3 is CASSRQGVIAGQPQHF. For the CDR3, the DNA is TGTGCCAGCAGTAGACAGGGAGTGATTGCGGGTCAGCCCCAGCATTTT.

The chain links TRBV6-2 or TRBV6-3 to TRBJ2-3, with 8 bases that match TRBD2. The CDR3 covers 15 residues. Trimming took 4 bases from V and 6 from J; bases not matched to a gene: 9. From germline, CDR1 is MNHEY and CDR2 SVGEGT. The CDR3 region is CASSSSSGGHDTQYF. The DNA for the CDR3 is TGTGCCAGCAGTTCCAGCTCGGGGGGGCACGATACGCAGTATTTT.

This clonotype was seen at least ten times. In nucleotides, the CDR3 is TGCAGCGTTCGTGGCAGGGATTACGAGCAGTACTTC. This gives the protein CSVRGRDYEQYF. The chain links TRBV29-1 to TRBJ2-7; D is perhaps TRBD1 (5 bases). There are 12 residues in the CDR3. Germline V gene lookup returns CDR1 SQVTM and CDR2 ANQGSEA. V dropped 5 bases and J dropped 4 bases, with 12 bases sitting between them.

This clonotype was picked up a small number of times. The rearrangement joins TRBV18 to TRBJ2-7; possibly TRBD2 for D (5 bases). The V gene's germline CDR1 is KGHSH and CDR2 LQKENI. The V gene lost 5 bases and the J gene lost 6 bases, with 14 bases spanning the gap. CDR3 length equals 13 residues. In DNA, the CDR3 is TGTGCCAGCTCAGGGCGGGTGACGGGCGAGCAGTACTTC. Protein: CASSGRVTGEQYF.

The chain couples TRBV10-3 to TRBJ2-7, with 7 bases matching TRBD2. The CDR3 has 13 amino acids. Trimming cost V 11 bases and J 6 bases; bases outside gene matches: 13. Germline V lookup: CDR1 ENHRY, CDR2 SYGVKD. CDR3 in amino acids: CAFGGAGAGEQYF. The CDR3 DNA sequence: TGTGCCTTTGGAGGGGCGGGAGCAGGCGAGCAGTACTTC.

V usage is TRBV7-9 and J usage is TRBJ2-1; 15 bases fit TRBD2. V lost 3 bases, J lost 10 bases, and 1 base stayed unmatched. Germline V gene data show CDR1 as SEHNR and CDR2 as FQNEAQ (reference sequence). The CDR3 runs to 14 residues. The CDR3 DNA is TGTGCCAGCAGCTTGGGGACTAGCGGGAGGGAGCAGTTCTTC. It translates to CASSLGTSGREQFF.

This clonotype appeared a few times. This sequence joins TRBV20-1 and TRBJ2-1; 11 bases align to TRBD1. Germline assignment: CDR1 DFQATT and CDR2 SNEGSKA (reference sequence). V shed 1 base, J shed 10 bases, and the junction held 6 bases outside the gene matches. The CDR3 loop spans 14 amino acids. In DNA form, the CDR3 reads TGCAGTGCTAGAGTCGGGACAGGGGGTGGGGAGCAGTTCTTC. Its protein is CSARVGTGGGEQFF.

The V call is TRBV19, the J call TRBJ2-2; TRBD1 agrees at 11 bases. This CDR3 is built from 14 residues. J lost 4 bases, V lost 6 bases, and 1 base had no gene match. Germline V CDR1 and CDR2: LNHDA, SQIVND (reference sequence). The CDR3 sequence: CASRGTGGTGELFF. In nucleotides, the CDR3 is TGTGCCAGTAGAGGGACAGGGGGCACCGGGGAGCTGTTTTTT.

CDR3 loop: CASSFRDSDYGYTF. The CDR3 DNA reads TGTGCCAGCAGTTTTCGGGACAGCGACTATGGCTACACCTTC. The rearrangement links TRBV12-3 or TRBV12-4 to TRBJ1-2; 7 nucleotides line up with TRBD1. V lost 3 bases and J lost 3; bases outside the gene matches: 4. The CDR3 runs 14 residues.

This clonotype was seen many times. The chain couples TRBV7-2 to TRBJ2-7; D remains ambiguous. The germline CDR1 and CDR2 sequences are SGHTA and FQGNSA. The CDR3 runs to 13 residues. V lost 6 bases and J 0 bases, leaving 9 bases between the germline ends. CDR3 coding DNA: TGTGCCAGCAGGTCCCCGGCCTCCTACGAGCAGTACTTC. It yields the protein CASRSPASYEQYF.

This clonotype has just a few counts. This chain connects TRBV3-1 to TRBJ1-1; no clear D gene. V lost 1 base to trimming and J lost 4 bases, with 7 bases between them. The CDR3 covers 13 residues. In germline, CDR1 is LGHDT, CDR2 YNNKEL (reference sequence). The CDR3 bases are TGTGCCAGCAGCCAAGTGGACCTCACTGAAGCTTTCTTT. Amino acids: CASSQVDLTEAFF.

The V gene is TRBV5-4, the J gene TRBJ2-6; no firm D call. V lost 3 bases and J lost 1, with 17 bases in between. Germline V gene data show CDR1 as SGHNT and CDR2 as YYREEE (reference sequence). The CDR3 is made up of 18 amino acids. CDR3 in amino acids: CASSSAPLGPSGANVLTF. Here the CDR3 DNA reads TGTGCCAGCAGCTCGGCGCCTTTGGGTCCGTCTGGGGCCAACGTCCTGACTTTC.

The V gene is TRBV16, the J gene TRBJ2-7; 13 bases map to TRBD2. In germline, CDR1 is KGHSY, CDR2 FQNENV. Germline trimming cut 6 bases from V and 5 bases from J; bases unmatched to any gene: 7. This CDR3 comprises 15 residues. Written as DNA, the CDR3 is TGTGCCAGCAGTATGGGGACTAGCGGGACCCACGAGCAGTACTTC. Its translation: CASSMGTSGTHEQYF. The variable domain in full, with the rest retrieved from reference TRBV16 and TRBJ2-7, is GEEVAQTPKHLVRGEGQKAKLYCAPIKGHSYVFWYQQVLKNEFKFLISFQNENVFDETGMPKERFSAKCLPNSPCSLEIQATKLEDSAVYFCASSMGTSGTHEQYFGPGTRLTVT.

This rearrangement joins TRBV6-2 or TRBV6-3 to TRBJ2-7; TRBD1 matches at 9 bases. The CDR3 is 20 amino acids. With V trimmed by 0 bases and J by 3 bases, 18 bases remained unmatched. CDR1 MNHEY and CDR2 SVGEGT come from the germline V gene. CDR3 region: CASSYSGGQGKRGIFYEQYF. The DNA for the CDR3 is TGTGCCAGCAGTTACTCAGGCGGACAGGGGAAACGAGGGATCTTCTACGAGCAGTACTTC.

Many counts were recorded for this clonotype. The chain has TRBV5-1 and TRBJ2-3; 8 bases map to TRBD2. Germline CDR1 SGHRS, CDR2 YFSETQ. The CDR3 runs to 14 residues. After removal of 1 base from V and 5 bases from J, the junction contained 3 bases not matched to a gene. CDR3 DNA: TGCGCCAGCAGCTTGCGCCTAGCGGGAGATACGCAGTATTTT. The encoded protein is CASSLRLAGDTQYF.

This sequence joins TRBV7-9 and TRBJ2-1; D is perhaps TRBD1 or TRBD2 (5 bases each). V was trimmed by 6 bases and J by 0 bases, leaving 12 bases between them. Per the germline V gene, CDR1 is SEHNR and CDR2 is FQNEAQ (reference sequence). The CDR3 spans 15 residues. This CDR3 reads CASSQGPHSYNEQFF. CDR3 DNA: TGTGCCAGCAGTCAGGGACCTCACTCCTACAATGAGCAGTTCTTC. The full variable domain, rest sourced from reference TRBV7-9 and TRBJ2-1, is DTGVSQNPRHKITKRGQNVTFRCDPISEHNRLYWYRQTLGQGPEFLTYFQNEAQLEKSRLLSDRFSAERPKGSFSTLEIQRTEQGDSAMYLCASSQGPHSYNEQFFGPGTRLTVL.

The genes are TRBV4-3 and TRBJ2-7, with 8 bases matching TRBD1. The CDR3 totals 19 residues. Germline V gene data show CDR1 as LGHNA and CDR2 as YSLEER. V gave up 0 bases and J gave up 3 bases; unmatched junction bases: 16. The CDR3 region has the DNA TGCGCCAGCAGCCAAGATGGGGGAACCGGGACAGGATTTTTCTACGAGCAGTACTTC. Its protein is CASSQDGGTGTGFFYEQYF.

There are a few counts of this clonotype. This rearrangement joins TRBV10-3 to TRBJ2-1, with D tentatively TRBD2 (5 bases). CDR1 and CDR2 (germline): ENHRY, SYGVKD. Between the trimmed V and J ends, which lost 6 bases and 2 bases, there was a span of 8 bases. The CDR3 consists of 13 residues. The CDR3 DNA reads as TGTGCCATCAGAGCGGCCACCTACAATGAGCAGTTCTTC. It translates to CAIRAATYNEQFF.

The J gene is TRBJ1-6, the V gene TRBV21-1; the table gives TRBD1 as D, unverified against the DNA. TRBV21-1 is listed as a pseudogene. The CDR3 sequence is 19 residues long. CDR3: CASSKYSGTPSSYNSPLHF. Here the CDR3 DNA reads TGTGCCAGCAGCAAATACTCCGGGACGCCGAGCTCCTATAATTCACCCCTCCACTTT.

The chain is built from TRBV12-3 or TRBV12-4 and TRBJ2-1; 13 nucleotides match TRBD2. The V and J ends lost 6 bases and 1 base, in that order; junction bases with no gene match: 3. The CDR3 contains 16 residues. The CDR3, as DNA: TGTGCCAGCAGGTTGACTAGCGGGAGGTCCTACAATGAGCAGTTCTTC. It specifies CASRLTSGRSYNEQFF.

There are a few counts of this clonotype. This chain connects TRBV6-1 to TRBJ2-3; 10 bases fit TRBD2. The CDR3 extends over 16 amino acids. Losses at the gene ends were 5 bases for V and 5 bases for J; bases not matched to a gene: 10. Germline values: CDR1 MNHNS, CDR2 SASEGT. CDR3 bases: TGTGCCAGCAGTCCCGGGACTAGCGTGCGGGGAGATACGCAGTATTTT. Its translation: CASSPGTSVRGDTQYF.

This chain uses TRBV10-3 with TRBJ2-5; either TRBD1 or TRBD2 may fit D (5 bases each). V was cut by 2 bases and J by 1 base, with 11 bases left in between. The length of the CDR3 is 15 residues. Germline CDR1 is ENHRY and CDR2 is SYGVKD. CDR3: CAISEVGGGQETQYF. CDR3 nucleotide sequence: TGTGCCATCAGTGAGGTTGGTGGGGGCCAAGAGACCCAGTACTTC.

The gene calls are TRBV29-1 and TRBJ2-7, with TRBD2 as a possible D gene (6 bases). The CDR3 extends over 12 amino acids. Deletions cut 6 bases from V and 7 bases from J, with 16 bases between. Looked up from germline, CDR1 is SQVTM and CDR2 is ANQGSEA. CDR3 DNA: TGCAGCGTCGCAGCGGGTGGATTAGAGCAGTACTTC. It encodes CSVAAGGLEQYF.